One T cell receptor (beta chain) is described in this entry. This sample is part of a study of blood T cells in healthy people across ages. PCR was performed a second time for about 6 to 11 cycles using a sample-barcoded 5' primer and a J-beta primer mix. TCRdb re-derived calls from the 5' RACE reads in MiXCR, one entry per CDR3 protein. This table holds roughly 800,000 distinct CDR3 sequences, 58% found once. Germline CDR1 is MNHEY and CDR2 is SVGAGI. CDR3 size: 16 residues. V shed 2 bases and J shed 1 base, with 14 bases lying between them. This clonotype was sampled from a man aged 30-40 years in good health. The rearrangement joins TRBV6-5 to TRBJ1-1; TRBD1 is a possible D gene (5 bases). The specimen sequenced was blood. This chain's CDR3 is CASSYGGNRENTEAFF. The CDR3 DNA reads TGTGCCAGCAGTTACGGGGGTAATAGGGAGAACACTGAAGCTTTCTTT.